The clone carrying this TCR beta chain has more than one count but fewer than ten. Antigen specificity is unknown. Germline CDR1 and CDR2: MNHEY and SVGEGT. With 6 bases clipped from V and 7 bases from J, the junction kept 8 bases outside the gene matches. This CDR3 is 14 amino acids long. The sample is drawn from a study of blood T cells in healthy people across ages. Study observations and caveats: Any changes in expanded clonotypes were possibly confounded, as donor CMV status remained unknown. Naive T cell percentage showed a strong correlation with TCR beta diversity.

A J-beta primer mix and a sample-barcoded 5' primer were used in a second PCR of about 7 to 12 cycles. Via MiXCR, TCRdb re-called the 5' RACE reads, giving one row per CDR3 protein. The sample contains 1.5 million to 1.8 million distinct CDR3 sequences, 35% to 45% of which appear only once. V gene TRBV6-2 or TRBV6-3 combines with J gene TRBJ1-5, with 8 bases lining up with TRBD1. Sequenced: blood. The sequence derives from a woman aged 18 to 35 in good health. The CDR3 sequence: CASSPDRGPQPQHF. CDR3 in DNA: TGTGCCAGCAGCCCAGACAGGGGACCACAGCCCCAGCATTTT.